This T cell receptor (beta chain) is from a study of metastatic and nonmetastatic thyroid tumors. Looking at the study overall: Comparative analysis of repertoires was undertaken across blood and tumor or nodule tissue obtained from malignant and benign thyroid patients.

The ends lost 3 bases at V and 5 bases at J; junction bases unmatched: 3. The CDR3 covers 13 residues. Germline assignment: CDR1 SGHKS and CDR2 YYEKEE (reference sequence). This clone came up many times. No antigen is known for it. Authors' data handling: Clinicopathological groups of papillary thyroid cancer showed CDR3 differences that were used to build a distant-metastasis classifier. Using MiXCR, TCRdb re-called clones from the PCR reads. The V and J calls shown here were made by TCRdb, not taken from the authors' results. The sample has 49,000 or so clones; under 25% are singletons. Findings and limits, study-wide: Malignant tumors reportedly showed significantly higher TCR beta diversity than benign nodules in both blood and tumor.

Patients were all untreated before their thyroid surgery. V is TRBV5-5 and J is TRBJ1-1; the match to TRBD1 covers 8 bases. The TCR sequence derives from a male donor with papillary thyroid cancer or a benign thyroid nodule (not recorded which). Some clones in this sample may be carry-over from other donors' samples. The source material was blood. The CDR3, as DNA: TGTGCCAGCAGCTCCCAGGGGGCGACTGAAGCTTTCTTT. It is translated as CASSSQGATEAFF. The whole variable domain, filled in from reference TRBV5-5 and TRBJ1-1, reads DAGVTQSPTHLIKTRGQQVTLRCSPISGHKSVSWYQQVLGQGPQFIFQYYEKEERGRGNFPDRFSARQFPNYSSELNVNALLLGDSALYLCASSSQGATEAFFGQGTRLTVV.